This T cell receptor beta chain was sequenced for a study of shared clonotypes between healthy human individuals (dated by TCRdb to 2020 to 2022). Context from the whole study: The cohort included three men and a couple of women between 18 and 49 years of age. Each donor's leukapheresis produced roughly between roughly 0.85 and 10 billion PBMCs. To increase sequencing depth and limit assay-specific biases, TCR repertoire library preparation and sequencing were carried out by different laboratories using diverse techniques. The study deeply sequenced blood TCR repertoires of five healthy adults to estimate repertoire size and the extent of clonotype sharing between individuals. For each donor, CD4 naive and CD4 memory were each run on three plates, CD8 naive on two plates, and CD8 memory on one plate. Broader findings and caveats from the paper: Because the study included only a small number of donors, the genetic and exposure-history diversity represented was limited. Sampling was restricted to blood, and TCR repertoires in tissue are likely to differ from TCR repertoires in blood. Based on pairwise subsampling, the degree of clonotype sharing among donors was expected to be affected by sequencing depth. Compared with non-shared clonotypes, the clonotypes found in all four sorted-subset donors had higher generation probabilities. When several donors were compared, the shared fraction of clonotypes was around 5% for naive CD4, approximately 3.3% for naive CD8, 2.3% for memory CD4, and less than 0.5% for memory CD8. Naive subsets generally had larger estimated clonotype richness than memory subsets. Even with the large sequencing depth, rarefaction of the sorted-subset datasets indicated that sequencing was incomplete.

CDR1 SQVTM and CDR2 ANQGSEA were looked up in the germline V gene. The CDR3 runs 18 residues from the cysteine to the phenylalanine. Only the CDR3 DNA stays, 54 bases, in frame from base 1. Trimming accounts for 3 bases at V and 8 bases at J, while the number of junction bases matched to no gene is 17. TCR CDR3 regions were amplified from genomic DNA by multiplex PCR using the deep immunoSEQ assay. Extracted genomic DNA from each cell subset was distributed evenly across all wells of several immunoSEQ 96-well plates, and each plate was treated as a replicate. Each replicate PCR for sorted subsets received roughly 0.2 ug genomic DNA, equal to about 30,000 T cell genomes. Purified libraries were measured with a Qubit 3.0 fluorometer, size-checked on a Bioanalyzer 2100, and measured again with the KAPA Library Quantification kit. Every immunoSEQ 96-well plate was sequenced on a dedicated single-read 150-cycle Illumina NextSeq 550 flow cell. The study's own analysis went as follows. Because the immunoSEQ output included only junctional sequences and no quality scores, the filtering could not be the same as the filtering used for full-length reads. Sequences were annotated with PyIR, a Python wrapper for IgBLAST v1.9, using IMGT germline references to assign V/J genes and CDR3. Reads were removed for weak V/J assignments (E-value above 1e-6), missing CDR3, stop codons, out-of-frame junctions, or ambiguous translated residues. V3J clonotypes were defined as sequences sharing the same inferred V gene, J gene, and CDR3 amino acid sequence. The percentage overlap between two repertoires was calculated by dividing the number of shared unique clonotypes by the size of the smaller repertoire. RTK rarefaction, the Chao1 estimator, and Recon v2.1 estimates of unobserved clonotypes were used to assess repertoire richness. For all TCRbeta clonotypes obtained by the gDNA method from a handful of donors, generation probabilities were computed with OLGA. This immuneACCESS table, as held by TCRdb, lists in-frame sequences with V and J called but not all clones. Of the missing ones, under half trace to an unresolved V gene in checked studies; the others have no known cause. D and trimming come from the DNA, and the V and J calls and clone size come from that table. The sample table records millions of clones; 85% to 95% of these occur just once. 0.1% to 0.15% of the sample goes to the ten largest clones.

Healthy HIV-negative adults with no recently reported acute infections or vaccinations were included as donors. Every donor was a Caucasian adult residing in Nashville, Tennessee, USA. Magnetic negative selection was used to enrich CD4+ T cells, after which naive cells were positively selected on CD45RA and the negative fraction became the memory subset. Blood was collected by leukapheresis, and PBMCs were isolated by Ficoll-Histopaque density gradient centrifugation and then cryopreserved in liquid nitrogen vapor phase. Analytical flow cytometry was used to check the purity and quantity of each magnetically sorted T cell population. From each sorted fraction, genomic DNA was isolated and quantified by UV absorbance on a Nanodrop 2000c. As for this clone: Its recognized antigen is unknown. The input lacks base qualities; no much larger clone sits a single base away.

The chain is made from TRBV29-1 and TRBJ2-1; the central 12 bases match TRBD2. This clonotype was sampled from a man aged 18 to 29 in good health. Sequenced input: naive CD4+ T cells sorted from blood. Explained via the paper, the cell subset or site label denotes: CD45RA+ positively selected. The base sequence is TGCAGCGTTGACCAGCGGTCGTCTAGCGGGAGGGCCTTGGATGAGCAGTTCTTC. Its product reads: CSVDQRSSSGRALDEQFF.